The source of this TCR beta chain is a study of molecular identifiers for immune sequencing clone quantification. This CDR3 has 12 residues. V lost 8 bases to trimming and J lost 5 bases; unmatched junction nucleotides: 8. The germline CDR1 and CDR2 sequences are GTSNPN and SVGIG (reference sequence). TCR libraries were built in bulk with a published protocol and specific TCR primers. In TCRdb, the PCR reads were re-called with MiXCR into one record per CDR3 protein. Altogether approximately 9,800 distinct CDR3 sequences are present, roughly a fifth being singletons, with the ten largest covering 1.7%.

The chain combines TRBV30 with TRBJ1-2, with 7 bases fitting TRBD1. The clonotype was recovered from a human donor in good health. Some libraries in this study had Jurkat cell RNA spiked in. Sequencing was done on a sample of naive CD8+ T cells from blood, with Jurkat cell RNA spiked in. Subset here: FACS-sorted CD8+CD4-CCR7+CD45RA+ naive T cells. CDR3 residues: CASSGTAYGYTF. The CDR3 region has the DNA TGTGCCAGCAGCGGGACAGCTTATGGCTACACCTTC.